This T cell receptor beta chain was recovered during a study of vaccination and CD4 T cells after COVID-19 (dated by TCRdb to 2022 to 2024). A note on the overall study: SARS-CoV-2 positivity had been established in the convalescent patients by nasal swab PCR, and mild disease was recorded in about 9 of these patients and severe disease in one. Culture stimuli were overlapping spike peptide pools from SARS-CoV-2 and from the common cold coronaviruses HCoV-NL63, HCoV-OC43 and HCoV-229E. Post-vaccine blood samples were taken a median of roughly 75 days after the second vaccine dose, with a range of 14 to 241 days. Each participant got two doses of either the Pfizer-BioNTech BNT162b2 vaccine (n=8) or the Moderna mRNA-1273 vaccine (n=2). The spike-specific CD4+ TCR repertoire was compared before and after mRNA vaccination in over 9 COVID-19 convalescent patients and a few infection-naive healthy vaccine recipients. Six males and four females were included in the convalescent cohort, with two Hispanic individuals, seven Caucasians, two Asians and one multiracial person represented. In control cultures, a CEFX viral epitope pool was used as positive control, an HIV-1 Nef peptide pool was used as negative control, or no peptide was added. Post-COVID blood samples from convalescent patients were collected a median of 101 days after diagnosis, with a range of roughly 35 to 180 days. Findings and caveats that apply to the study as a whole: The median number of SARS-CoV-2-reactive clonotypes rose from around 20 after infection to some 37 after vaccination, but the change was not significant. Among the post-vaccine SARS-CoV-2-reactive clones in convalescent patients, a median around 86% showed up only after vaccination, which suggests vaccine-specific priming. The number of convalescent patients in the study was relatively small, and the study did not examine early timepoints following natural infection. Of the vaccine-specific clones in convalescent patients, 304 of 307, or nearly all, reacted only to SARS-CoV-2 spike and did not cross-react with common cold coronaviruses.

Counted from cysteine to phenylalanine, this CDR3 has 16 amino acids. Left in the record is the CDR3 DNA by itself, 48 bases read in frame from the first base. CDR1 and CDR2 were assigned from the germline V gene (reference sequence) as DFQATT and SNEGSKA. Here V drops 6 bases and J drops 9 bases, and the junction holds 19 bases not matched to any gene. The sample's treatment or condition label, in plain terms: approximately 9-day PBMC culture with coronavirus spike peptide pools or control peptides (ViraFEST assay). The ViraFEST assay, used in the study, expanded antigen-specific T cells with peptide pools and then identified the expanded clonotypes through TCR sequencing. The convalescent patients' positive SARS-CoV-2 PCR tests were from March to December 2020, which was before the Alpha, Beta and Delta variants emerged in the United States. Over 1.5 million PBMCs per well were cultured in IMDM with roughly 5.5% human AB serum and 7.5 to 10 IU/ml IL-2, plus 10 ug/ml peptide pools. On days 3 and 7, half of the culture medium was replaced with fresh IL-2-containing medium. Once the cells had been in culture for over 9 days, the EasySep CD4+ T cell isolation kit was used to isolate CD4+ T cells by negative selection. Ficoll-Paque Plus gradient centrifugation was used to isolate PBMCs from whole blood, and the isolated PBMCs were then either used fresh or cryopreserved at -140C. Culture conditions were generally each tested in triplicate wells.

Concerning this clonotype: Its antigen is currently not known. Within one base of it there is no much larger clone, and no base qualities were kept.

Library creation used PCR. DNA from cultured CD4+ T cells underwent TCR sequencing with the Oncomine TCR Beta short-read assay at the Johns Hopkins FTIC core. The QIAamp micro DNA kit was used to extract genomic DNA from the cultured CD4+ T cells. Oncomine TCR Beta libraries from cultured CD4+ T cells were pooled using unique dual indexes and sequenced on an Illumina iSeq 100. The study's own analysis went as follows. Non-productive sequences were removed, and CDR3s not starting with C, not ending with F or W, or shorter than 7 amino acids were discarded. Antigen-specific clonotypes were identified with the MANAFEST web application by comparing peptide-stimulated wells with reference and other culture wells. Positive clones required FDR below 0.05, an odds ratio above 5, and productive frequency above 0.1% in at least two of three replicate wells. A clonotype was classed as cross-reactive if the clonotype showed significant expansion both in SARS-CoV-2 spike wells and in at least one common cold coronavirus spike condition. Using R version 3.6.1, CDR3 homology was evaluated through Levenshtein distances (stringdist) along with unrooted phylogenetic trees (ape). TCRdb reworked the public reads: Q25 trimming with fastp, MiXCR clone assembly, productive beta chains retained. Each CDR3 protein gets just one entry, which takes the most common genes and DNA from the rows behind it. The V and J calls reflect TCRdb's pipeline rather than the authors' work. The sample table holds 7,000 to 8,500 distinct CDR3 sequences, of which around 60% were seen once. In total, the top ten clones hold 34% of the sample.

This TCR came from a human donor who had recovered from COVID-19. Sequencing was carried out using CD4+ T cells from blood, cultured in vitro. The V and J segments used are TRBV20-1 and TRBJ1-5; 8 bases in between match TRBD1. The sequenced DNA is TGCAGTGCCGTGGACCGGACAGGGCCAGCAGGACGGCCCCAGCATTTT. Translated, this is CSAVDRTGPAGRPQHF.